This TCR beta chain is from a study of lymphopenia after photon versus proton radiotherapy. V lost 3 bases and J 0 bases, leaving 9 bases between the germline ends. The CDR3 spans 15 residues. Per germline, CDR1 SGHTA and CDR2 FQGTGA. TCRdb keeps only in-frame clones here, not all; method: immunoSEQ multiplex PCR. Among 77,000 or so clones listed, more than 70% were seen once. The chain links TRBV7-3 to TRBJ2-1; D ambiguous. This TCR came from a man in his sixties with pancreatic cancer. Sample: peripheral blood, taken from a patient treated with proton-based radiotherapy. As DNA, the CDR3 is TGTGCCAGCAGCTTGGGATCGGTCTCCTACAATGAGCAGTTCTTC. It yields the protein CASSLGSVSYNEQFF.